These 7 T cell receptor beta chains were all obtained from the same sample, sequenced in a study of beta chain features in type 1 diabetes. The isolated RNA, all of it, was reverse transcribed, so expressed TCRB transcripts were what got sequenced. Clones were read by immunoSEQ multiplex PCR, and TCRdb kept only the in-frame ones, dropping some. The data hold tens of thousands of clones, with almost 65% observed a single time. Sequencing used Tregs from blood. The receptors shown here come from a woman younger than 45 in good health.

This clone was picked up a small number of times. This sequence joins TRBV7-9 and TRBJ2-7, with a possible D match to TRBD1 (6 bases). The CDR3 has 15 amino acids. The germline V gene encodes CDR1 SEHNR and CDR2 FQNEAQ (reference sequence). V lost 1 base to trimming and J lost 5 bases, with 15 bases between them. In DNA, the CDR3 is TGTGCCAGCAGCTTAGGAGGGGGTCCTGGGGACGAGCAGTACTTC. This encodes CASSLGGGPGDEQYF.

V and J are TRBV28 and TRBJ2-5; D is perhaps TRBD2 (6 bases). This CDR3 comprises 13 residues. V was clipped by 6 bases and J by 3 bases, with 11 bases between them. The germline gives CDR1 MDHEN, CDR2 SYDVKM. CDR3 sequence (DNA): TGTGCCAGCAGGATTGGCGGGAAAGAGACCCAGTACTTC. Its protein is CASRIGGKETQYF.

The J gene is TRBJ1-5, the V gene TRBV30, with a tentative D call TRBD1 (6 bases). CDR1 is GTSNPN, CDR2 SVGIG, per germline (reference sequence). The CDR3 totals 15 residues. Trimming pared 2 bases from V and 0 bases from J, leaving 11 bases between. CDR3: CAWSRWTDSNQPQHF. CDR3 bases: TGTGCCTGGAGTCGTTGGACAGATAGCAATCAGCCCCAGCATTTT.

V is TRBV7-3 and J is TRBJ2-1, with D perhaps matching TRBD2 (5 bases). CDR1 SGHTA and CDR2 FQGTGA come from the germline V gene. The CDR3 is 14 amino acids. The ends were cut back, 2 bases at V and 2 bases at J, with 7 bases in the middle. CDR3: CASSLDGTYNEQFF. The CDR3 region has the DNA TGTGCCAGCAGCTTAGACGGGACCTACAATGAGCAGTTCTTC.

This clone was picked up one time. The chain joins TRBV4-3 to TRBJ2-2; no reliable D call. CDR1 is LGHNA and CDR2 is YSLEER in the germline V gene. The germline V and J ends were trimmed by 0 bases and 4 bases, with 6 bases remaining between them. The CDR3 covers 14 residues. The DNA for the CDR3 is TGCGCCAGCAGCCAAGATCAGGCCACCGGGGAGCTGTTTTTT. It yields the protein CASSQDQATGELFF.

The V call is TRBV7-9, the J call TRBJ2-5; a possible D gene is TRBD1 (6 bases). The J call may be wrong; the DNA end is better matched by TRBJ2-7. CDR3 length equals 13 residues. Looked up from germline, CDR1 is SEHNR and CDR2 is FQNEAQ (reference sequence). In DNA form, the CDR3 reads TGTGCCAGCAGCCAACAACGACAGGACGAGCAGTACTTC. As protein: CASSQQRQDEQYF.

The V gene is TRBV5-1, the J gene TRBJ2-3, with 14 bases matching TRBD2. The CDR3 covers 16 residues. The V segment lost 3 bases and the J segment 3 bases; nucleotides outside the gene matches: 3. Germline assignment: CDR1 SGHRS and CDR2 YFSETQ. CDR3 sequence (DNA): TGCGCCAGCAGCTGGGGGACTAGCGGGAGTACAGATACGCAGTATTTT. Its translation: CASSWGTSGSTDTQYF.